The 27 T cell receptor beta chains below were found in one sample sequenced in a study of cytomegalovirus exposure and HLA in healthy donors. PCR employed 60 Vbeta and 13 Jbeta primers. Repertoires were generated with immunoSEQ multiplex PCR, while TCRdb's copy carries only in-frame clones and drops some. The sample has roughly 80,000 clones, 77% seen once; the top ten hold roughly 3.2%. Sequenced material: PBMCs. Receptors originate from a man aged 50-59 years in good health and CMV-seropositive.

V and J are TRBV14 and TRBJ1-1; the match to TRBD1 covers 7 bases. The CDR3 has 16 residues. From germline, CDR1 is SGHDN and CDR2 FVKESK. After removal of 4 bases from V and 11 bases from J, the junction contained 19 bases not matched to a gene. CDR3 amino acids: CASSPTLQGRPRPAFF. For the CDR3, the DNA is TGTGCCAGCAGCCCTACACTACAGGGGAGACCGAGACCGGCTTTCTTT. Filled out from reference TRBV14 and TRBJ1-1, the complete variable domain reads EAGVTQFPSHSVIEKGQTVTLRCDPISGHDNLYWYRRVMGKEIKFLLHFVKESKQDESGMPNNRFLAERTGGTYSTLKVQPAELEDSGVYFCASSPTLQGRPRPAFFGQGTRLTVV.

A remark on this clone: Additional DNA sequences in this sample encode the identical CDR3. The CDR3 loop reads CASSQGLAGAYEQYF. The CDR3, as DNA: TGTGCCAGCAGCCAGGGACTAGCGGGGGCCTACGAGCAGTACTTC. This sequence joins TRBV4-2 and TRBJ2-7; 14 bases are a match to TRBD2. The ends lost 3 bases at V and 2 bases at J; junction bases unmatched: 0. The CDR3 totals 15 residues. Germline values: CDR1 LGHNA, CDR2 YNFKEQ.

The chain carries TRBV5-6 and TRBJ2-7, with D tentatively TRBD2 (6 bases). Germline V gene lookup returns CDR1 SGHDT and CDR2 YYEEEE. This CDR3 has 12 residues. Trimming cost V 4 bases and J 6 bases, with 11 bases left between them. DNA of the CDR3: TGTGCCAGCAGCCCGGGGGTGTCCGAGCAGTACTTC. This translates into CASSPGVSEQYF.

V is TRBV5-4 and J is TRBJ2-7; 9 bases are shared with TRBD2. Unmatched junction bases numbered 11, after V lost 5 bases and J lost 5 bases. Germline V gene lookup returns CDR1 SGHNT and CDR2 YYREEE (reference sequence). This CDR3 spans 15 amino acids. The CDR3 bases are TGTGCCAGCAGGTCCGCGGGGGGGCGAGTCGACGAGCAGTACTTC. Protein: CASRSAGGRVDEQYF.

The CDR3 reads CASSPGQGANTIYF. The CDR3 region has the DNA TGTGCCAGCAGCCCAGGACAGGGCGCAAACACCATATATTTT. This rearrangement joins TRBV11-2 to TRBJ1-3, with 8 bases fitting TRBD1. Germline V gene data show CDR1 as SGHAT and CDR2 as FQNNGV. This CDR3 has 14 amino acids. The ends lost 5 bases at V and 6 bases at J; junction bases unmatched: 6.

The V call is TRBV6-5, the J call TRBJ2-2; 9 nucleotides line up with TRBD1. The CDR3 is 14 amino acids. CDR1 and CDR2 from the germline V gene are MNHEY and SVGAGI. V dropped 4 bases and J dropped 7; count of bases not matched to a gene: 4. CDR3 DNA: TGTGCCAGCAGTTCAACAGGGGGCAGCGGGGAGCTGTTTTTT. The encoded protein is CASSSTGGSGELFF.

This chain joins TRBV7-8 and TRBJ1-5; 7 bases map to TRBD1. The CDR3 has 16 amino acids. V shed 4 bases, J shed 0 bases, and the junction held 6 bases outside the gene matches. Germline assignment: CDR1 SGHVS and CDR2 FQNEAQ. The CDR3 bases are TGTGCCAGCAGCTCCCTCGGACAGGATAGCAATCAGCCCCAGCATTTT. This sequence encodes CASSSLGQDSNQPQHF. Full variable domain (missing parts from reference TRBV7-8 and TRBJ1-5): GAGVSQSPRYKVAKRGQDVALRCDPISGHVSLFWYQQALGQGPEFLTYFQNEAQLDKSGLPSDRFFAERPEGSVSTLKIQRTQQEDSAVYLCASSSLGQDSNQPQHFGDGTRLSIL.

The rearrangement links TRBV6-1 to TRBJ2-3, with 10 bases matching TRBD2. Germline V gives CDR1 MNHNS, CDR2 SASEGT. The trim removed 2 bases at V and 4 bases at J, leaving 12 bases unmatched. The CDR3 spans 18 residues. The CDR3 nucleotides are TGTGCCAGCAGTGAAAGAATAAGTGGCAGCGGGAGGGCAGATACGCAGTATTTT. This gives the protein CASSERISGSGRADTQYF.

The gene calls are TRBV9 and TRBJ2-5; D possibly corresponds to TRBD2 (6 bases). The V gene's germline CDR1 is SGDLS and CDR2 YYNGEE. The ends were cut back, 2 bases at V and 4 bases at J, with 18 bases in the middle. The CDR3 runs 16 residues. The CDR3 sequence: CASSVCYGSRGETQYF. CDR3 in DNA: TGTGCCAGCAGCGTCTGTTACGGGAGTCGAGGAGAGACCCAGTACTTC.

For the CDR3, the DNA is TGTGCCAGCACAGGCCCGGGACAGGGGACATACGAGCAGTACTTC. Translation gives CASTGPGQGTYEQYF. This rearrangement joins TRBV5-6 to TRBJ2-7, with 10 nucleotides matching TRBD1. The CDR3 extends over 15 amino acids. The V segment lost 6 bases and the J segment 4 bases; nucleotides outside the gene matches: 10. CDR1 and CDR2 (germline): SGHDT, YYEEEE.

CDR3 sequence: CASSLRSGTNTGELFF. As DNA, the CDR3 is TGTGCCAGCAGCTTAAGGTCGGGAACGAACACCGGGGAGCTGTTTTTT. The V and J genes are TRBV7-3 and TRBJ2-2, with D tentatively TRBD2 (5 bases). V lost 1 base and J 0 bases, leaving 9 bases between the germline ends. CDR3 length equals 16 residues. Per germline, CDR1 SGHTA and CDR2 FQGTGA.

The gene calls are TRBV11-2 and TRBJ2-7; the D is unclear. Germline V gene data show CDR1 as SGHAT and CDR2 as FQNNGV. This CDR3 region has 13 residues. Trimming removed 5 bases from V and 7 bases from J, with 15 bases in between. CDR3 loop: CASSLSQVGEQYF. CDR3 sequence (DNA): TGTGCCAGCAGCCTGTCCCAGGTGGGTGAGCAGTACTTC.

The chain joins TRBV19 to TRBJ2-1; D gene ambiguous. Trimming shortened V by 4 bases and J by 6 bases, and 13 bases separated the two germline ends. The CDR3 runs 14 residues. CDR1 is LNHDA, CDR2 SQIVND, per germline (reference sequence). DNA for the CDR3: TGTGCCAGTAGTACCCCAAATACGGGCAATGAGCAGTTCTTC. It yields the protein CASSTPNTGNEQFF.

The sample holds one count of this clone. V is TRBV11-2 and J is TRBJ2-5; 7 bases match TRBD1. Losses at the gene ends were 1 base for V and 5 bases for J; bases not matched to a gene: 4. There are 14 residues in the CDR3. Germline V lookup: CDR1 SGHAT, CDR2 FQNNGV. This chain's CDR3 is CASSLVQGWETQYF. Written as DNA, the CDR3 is TGTGCCAGCAGCTTAGTACAGGGGTGGGAGACCCAGTACTTC.

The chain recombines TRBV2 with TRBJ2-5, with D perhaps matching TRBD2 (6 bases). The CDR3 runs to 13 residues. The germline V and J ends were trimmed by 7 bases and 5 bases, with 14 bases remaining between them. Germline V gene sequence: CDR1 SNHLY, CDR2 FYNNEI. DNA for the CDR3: TGTGCCAGCAACCTACTACGGGGGGAGACCCAGTACTTC. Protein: CASNLLRGETQYF.

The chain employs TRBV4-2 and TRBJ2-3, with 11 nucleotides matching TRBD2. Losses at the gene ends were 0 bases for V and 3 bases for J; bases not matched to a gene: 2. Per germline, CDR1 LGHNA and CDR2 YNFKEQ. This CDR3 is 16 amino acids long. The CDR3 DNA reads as TGTGCCAGCAGCCAAGACTGGACTAGCGGGACAGATACGCAGTATTTT. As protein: CASSQDWTSGTDTQYF.

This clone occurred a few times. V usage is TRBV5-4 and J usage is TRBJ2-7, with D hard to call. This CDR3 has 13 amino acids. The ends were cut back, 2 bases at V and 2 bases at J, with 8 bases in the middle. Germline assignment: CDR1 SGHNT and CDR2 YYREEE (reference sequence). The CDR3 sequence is CASSFSYTYEQYF. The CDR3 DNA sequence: TGTGCCAGCAGCTTCAGTTATACCTACGAGCAGTACTTC.

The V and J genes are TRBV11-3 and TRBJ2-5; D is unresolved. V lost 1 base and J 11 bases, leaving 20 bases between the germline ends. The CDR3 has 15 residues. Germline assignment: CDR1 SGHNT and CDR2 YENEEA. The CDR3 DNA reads TGTGCCAGCAGCTTAGGGGCAGAGTCCTTGGGTGAGCAGTACTTC. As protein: CASSLGAESLGEQYF.

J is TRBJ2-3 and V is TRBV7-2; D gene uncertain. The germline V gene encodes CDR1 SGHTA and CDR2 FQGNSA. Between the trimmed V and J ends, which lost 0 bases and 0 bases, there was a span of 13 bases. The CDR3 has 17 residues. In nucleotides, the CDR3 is TGTGCCAGCAGCTTAGCGAATGTACTCTCTAGCACAGATACGCAGTATTTT. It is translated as CASSLANVLSSTDTQYF.

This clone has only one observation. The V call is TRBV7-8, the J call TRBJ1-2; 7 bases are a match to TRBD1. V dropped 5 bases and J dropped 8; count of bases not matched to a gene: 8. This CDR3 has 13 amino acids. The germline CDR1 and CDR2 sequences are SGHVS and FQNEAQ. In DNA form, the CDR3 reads TGTGCCAGCAGCCACGACAGGGTACGCGGCTACACCTTC. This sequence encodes CASSHDRVRGYTF.

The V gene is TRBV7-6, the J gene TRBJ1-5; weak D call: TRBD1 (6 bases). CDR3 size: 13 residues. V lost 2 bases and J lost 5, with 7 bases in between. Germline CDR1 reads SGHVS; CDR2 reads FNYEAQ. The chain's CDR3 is CASSLNRDQPQHF. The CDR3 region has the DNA TGTGCCAGCAGCTTAAACAGGGATCAGCCCCAGCATTTT.

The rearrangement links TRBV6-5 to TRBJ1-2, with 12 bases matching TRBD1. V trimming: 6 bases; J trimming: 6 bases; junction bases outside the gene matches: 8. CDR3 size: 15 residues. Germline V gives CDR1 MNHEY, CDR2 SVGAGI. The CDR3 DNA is TGTGCCAGCAGCGCCTCGGGACAGGGGGCTAATGGCTACACCTTC. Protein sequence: CASSASGQGANGYTF.

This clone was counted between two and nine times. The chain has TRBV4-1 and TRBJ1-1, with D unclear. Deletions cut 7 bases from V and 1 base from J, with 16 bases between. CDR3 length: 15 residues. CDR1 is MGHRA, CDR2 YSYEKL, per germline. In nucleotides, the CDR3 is TGCGCCAGCAAGCCAAGATTGGGCAGGAACACTGAAGCTTTCTTT. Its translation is CASKPRLGRNTEAFF.

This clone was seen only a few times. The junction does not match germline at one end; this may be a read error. DNA for the CDR3: TGTTCCAGCAGCTTAGAGGGACTAGCGTATACCTACGAGCAGTACTTC. Translating it yields CSSSLEGLAYTYEQYF. The chain couples TRBV7-9 to TRBJ2-7, with 10 bases fitting TRBD2. In germline, CDR1 is SEHNR, CDR2 FQNEAQ (reference sequence). The CDR3 consists of 16 residues.

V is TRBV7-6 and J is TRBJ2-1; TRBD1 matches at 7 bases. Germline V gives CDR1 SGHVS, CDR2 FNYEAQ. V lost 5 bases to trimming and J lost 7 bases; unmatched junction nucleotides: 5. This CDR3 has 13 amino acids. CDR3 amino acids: CASSPGTVNEQFF. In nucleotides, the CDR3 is TGTGCCAGCAGCCCAGGGACAGTTAATGAGCAGTTCTTC.

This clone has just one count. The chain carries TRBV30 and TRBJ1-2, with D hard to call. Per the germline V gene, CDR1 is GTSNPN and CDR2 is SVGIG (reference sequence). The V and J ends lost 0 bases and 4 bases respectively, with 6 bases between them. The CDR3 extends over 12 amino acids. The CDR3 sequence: CAWSVQAYGYTF. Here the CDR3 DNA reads TGTGCCTGGAGTGTTCAGGCCTATGGCTACACCTTC.

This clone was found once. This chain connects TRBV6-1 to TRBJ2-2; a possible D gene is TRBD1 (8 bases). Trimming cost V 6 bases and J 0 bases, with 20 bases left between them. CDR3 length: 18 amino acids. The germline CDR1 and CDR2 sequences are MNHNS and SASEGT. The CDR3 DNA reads TGTGCCAGCAGAGAATCACAGGGGGGGGCCTCGAACACCGGGGAGCTGTTTTTT. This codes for CASRESQGGASNTGELFF.